The 6 T cell receptor beta chains below were found in one sample sequenced in a study of cytomegalovirus exposure and HLA in healthy donors. The study ran its PCR with 60 Vbeta and 13 Jbeta primers. Repertoires were generated with immunoSEQ multiplex PCR, while TCRdb's copy carries only in-frame clones and drops some. Counted here are approximately 130,000 clones, just under 85% occurring once; the ten biggest clones make up 2.5% to 3%. The sample consisted of PBMCs. Receptors originate from a boy aged 2 to 10 in good health and CMV-seronegative.

This clone has only one observation. The chain links TRBV7-2 to TRBJ1-1, with a possible D match to TRBD1 (5 bases). V lost 3 bases, J lost 0 bases, and 17 bases lay in between. Per germline, CDR1 SGHTA and CDR2 FQGNSA. The CDR3 runs to 17 residues. The CDR3 region is CASSLGLTIEVNTEAFF. The CDR3 region has the DNA TGTGCCAGCAGCTTGGGACTTACAATAGAGGTGAACACTGAAGCTTTCTTT.

The chain carries TRBV6-5 and TRBJ1-1, with TRBD1 identical over 8 bases. Germline V gene lookup returns CDR1 MNHEY and CDR2 SVGAGI. The V gene end was trimmed by 10 bases and the J gene end by 3 bases; junction bases not matched to a gene: 7. The CDR3 is made up of 13 amino acids. The CDR3 loop is CAIAVDRDTEAFF. CDR3 nucleotides: TGTGCCATCGCTGTGGACAGGGACACTGAAGCTTTCTTT.

The table lists this clone with a count of one. This chain uses TRBV2 with TRBJ1-5, with 7 positions matching TRBD1. Germline lookup yields CDR1 SNHLY and CDR2 FYNNEI. The CDR3 sequence is 15 residues long. With 4 bases clipped from V and 7 bases from J, the junction kept 10 bases outside the gene matches. CDR3 protein: CASSATQTGTQPQHF. Here the CDR3 DNA reads TGTGCCAGCAGTGCAACCCAGACAGGGACCCAGCCCCAGCATTTT.

This clone was observed a few times. The chain employs TRBV5-4 and TRBJ1-3; D is ambiguous. V dropped 0 bases and J dropped 0 bases, with 13 bases sitting between them. From germline, CDR1 is SGHNT and CDR2 YYREEE (reference sequence). This CDR3 contains 17 residues. The DNA of the CDR3 is TGTGCCAGCAGCTTGGGACCGGAGTTCAACTCTGGAAACACCATATATTTT. Amino acids: CASSLGPEFNSGNTIYF.

CDR3 amino acids: CASSRTSGGFTDTQYF. CDR3 nucleotides: TGTGCCAGCAGCCGGACTAGCGGGGGGTTCACAGATACGCAGTATTTT. The chain combines TRBV14 with TRBJ2-3; 14 bases map to TRBD2. Germline V gives CDR1 SGHDN, CDR2 FVKESK. The J segment lost 2 bases and the V segment lost 4 bases, leaving 2 bases of the junction unmatched. The CDR3 length is 16 residues.

The chain carries TRBV5-6 and TRBJ2-7; D is unresolved. CDR3 length: 10 amino acids. Trimming took 7 bases from V and 6 from J, leaving 8 bases between them. Germline V CDR1 and CDR2: SGHDT, YYEEEE. CDR3 in amino acids: CASGHREQYF. The CDR3 DNA is TGTGCCAGCGGCCACCGCGAGCAGTACTTC.